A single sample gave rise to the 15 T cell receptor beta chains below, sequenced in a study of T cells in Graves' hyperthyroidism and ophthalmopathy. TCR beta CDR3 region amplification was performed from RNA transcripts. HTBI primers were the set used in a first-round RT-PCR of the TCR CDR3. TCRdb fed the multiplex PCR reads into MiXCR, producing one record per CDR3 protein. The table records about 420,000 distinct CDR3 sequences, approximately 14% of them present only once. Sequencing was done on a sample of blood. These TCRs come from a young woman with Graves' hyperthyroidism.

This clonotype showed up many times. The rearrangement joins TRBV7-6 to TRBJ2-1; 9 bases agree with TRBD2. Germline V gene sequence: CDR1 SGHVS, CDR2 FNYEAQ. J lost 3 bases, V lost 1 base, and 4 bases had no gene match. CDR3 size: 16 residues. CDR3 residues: CASSLGLAGLYNEQFF. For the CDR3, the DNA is TGTGCCAGCAGCTTAGGGCTAGCGGGGCTCTACAATGAGCAGTTCTTC.

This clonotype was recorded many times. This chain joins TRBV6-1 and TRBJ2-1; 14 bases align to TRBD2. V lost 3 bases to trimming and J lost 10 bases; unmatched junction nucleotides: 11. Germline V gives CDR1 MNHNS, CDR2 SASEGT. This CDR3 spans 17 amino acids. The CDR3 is CASSDSGTSGGWGEQFF. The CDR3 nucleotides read TGTGCCAGCAGTGACTCCGGGACTAGCGGGGGTTGGGGAGAGCAGTTCTTC.

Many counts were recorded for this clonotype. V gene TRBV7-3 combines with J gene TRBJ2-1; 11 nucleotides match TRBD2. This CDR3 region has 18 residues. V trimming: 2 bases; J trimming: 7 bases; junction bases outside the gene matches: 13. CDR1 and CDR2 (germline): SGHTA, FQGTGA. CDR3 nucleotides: TGTGCCAGCAGCTTAGAGGGTGGCGGGACTAGCGGAGTAAATGAGCAGTTCTTC. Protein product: CASSLEGGGTSGVNEQFF. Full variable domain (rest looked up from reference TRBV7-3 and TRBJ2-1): GAGVSQTPSNKVTEKGKYVELRCDPISGHTALYWYRQSLGQGPEFLIYFQGTGAADDSGLPNDRFFAVRPEGSVSTLKIQRTERGDSAVYLCASSLEGGGTSGVNEQFFGPGTRLTVL.

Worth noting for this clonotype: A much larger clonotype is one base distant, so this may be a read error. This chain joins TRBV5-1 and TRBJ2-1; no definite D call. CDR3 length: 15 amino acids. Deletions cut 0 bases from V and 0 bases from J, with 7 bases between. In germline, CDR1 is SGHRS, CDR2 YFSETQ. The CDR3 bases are TGCGCCAGCAGCTTGGTACTGAGCTCCTACAATGAGCAGTTCTTC. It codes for CASSLVLSSYNEQFF. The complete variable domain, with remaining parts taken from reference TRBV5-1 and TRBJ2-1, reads KAGVTQTPRYLIKTRGQQVTLSCSPISGHRSVSWYQQTPGQGLQFLFEYFSETQRNKGNFPGRFSGRQFSNSRSEMNVSTLELGDSALYLCASSLVLSSYNEQFFGPGTRLTVL.

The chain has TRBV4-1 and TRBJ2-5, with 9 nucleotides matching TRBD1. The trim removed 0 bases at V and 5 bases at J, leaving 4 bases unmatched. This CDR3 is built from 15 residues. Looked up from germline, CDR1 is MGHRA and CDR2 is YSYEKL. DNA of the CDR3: TGCGCCAGCAGCCAAGAACAGGGGGCCCGGGAGACCCAGTACTTC. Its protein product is CASSQEQGARETQYF.

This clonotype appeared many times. The CDR3 DNA reads TGTGCCAGCAGCTCTTCCGGGACTAGCGGCACCGGGGAGCTGTTTTTT. It codes for CASSSSGTSGTGELFF. V usage is TRBV7-2 and J usage is TRBJ2-2; 11 bases are shared with TRBD2. The CDR3 contains 16 residues. The V segment lost 4 bases and the J segment 4 bases; nucleotides outside the gene matches: 5. The germline gives CDR1 SGHTA, CDR2 FQGNSA.

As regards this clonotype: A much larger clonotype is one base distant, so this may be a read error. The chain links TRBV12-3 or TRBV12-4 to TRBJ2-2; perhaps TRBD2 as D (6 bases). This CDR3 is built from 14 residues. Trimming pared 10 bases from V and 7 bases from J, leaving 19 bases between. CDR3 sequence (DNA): TGTGCCATCCAGGACCGGGAGTCGGACGGGGAGCTGTTTTTT. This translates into CAIQDRESDGELFF.

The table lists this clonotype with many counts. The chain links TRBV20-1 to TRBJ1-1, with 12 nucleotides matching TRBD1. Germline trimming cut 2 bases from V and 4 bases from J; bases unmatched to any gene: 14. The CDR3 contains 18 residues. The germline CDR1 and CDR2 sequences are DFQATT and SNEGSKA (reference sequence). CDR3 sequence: CSARKGQGQGASGTEAFF. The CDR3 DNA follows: TGCAGTGCTAGAAAGGGTCAGGGACAGGGGGCATCGGGCACTGAAGCTTTCTTT.

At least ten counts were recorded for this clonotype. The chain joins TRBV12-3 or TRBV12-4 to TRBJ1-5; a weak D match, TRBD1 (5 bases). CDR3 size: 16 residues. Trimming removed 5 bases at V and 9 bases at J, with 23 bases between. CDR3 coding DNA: TGTGCCAGCAGTACTCGTGGGGGGTGGGGGGAATCGCCCCAGCATTTT. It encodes CASSTRGGWGESPQHF.

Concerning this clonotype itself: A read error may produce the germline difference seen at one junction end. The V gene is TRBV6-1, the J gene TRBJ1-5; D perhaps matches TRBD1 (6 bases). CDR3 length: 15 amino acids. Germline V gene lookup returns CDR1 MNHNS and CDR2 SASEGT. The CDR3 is CASSEGTPSSQPQHF. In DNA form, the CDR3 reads TGTGCCAGCAGCGAAGGGACACCGAGCAGTCAGCCCCAGCATTTT.

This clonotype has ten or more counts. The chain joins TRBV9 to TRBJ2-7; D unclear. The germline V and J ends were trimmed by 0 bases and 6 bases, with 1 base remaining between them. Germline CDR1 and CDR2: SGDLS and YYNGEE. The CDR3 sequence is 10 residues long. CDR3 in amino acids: CASSVAEQYF. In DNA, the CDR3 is TGTGCCAGCAGCGTAGCCGAGCAGTACTTC.

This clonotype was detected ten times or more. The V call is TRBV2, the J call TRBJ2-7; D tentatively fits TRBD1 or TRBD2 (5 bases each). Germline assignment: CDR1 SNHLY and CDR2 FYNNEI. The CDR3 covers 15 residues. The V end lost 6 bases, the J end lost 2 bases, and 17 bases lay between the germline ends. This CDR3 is CASSAPRGPAYEQYF. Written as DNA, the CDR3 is TGTGCCAGCAGCGCTCCGAGGGGCCCAGCCTACGAGCAGTACTTC. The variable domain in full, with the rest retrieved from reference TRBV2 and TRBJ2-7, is EPEVTQTPSHQVTQMGQEVILRCVPISNHLYFYWYRQILGQKVEFLVSFYNNEISEKSEIFDDQFSVERPDGSNFTLKIRSTKLEDSAMYFCASSAPRGPAYEQYFGPGTRLTVT.

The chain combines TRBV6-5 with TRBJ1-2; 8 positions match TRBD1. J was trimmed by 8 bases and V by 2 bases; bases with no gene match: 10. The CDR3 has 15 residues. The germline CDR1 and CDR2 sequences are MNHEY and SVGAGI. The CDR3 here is CASSYLDRVARGYTF. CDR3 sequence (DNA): TGTGCCAGCAGTTACCTGGACAGGGTAGCGAGAGGCTACACCTTC.

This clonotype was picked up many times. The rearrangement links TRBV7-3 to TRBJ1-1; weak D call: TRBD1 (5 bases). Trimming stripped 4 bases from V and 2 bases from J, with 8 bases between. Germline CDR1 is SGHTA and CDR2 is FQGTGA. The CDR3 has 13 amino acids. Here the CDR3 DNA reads TGTGCCAGCAGCTCAGACAGTAACACTGAAGCTTTCTTT. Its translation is CASSSDSNTEAFF.

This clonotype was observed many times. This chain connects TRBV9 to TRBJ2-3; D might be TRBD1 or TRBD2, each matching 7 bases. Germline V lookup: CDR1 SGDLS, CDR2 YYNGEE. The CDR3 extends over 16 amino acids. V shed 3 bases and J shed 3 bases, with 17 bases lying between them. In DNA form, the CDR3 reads TGTGCCAGCAGCGCCGAAAGCAGGGGGGGGACAGATACGCAGTATTTT. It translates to CASSAESRGGTDTQYF.